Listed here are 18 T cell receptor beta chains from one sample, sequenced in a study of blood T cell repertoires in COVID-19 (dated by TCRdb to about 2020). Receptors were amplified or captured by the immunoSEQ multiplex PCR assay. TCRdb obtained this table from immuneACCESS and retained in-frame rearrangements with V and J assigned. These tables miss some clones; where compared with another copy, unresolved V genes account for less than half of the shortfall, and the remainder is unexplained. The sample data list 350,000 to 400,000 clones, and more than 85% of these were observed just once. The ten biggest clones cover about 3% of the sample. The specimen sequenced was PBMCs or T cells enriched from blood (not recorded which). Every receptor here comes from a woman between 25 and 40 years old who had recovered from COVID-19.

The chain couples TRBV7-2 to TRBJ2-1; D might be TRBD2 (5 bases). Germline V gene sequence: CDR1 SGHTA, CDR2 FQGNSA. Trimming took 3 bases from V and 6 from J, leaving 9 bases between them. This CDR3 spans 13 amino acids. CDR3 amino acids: CASSFVRANEQFF. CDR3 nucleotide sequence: TGTGCCAGCAGCTTTGTGAGGGCCAATGAGCAGTTCTTC.

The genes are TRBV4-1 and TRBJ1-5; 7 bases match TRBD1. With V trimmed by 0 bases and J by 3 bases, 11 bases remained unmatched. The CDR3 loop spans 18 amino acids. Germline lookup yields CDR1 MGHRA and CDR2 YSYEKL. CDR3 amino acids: CASSQEFITGQYNQPQHF. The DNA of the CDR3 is TGCGCCAGCAGCCAAGAATTTATCACGGGACAGTACAATCAGCCCCAGCATTTT.

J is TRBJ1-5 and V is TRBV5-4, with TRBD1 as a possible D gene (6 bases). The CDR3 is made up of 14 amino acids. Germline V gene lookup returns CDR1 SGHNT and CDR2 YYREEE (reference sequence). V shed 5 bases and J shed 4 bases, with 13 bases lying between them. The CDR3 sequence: CASRSSGTNQPQHF. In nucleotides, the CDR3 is TGTGCCAGCAGAAGCTCCGGGACAAATCAGCCCCAGCATTTT.

The CDR3 spells CASSLDLAGVRDTQYF. As DNA, the CDR3 is TGCGCCAGCAGCTTGGATTTAGCGGGGGTAAGAGATACGCAGTATTTT. V is TRBV5-1 and J is TRBJ2-3; TRBD2 aligns across 9 bases. Germline V gives CDR1 SGHRS, CDR2 YFSETQ. The V and J ends lost 0 bases and 5 bases, in that order; junction bases with no gene match: 7. This CDR3 spans 16 amino acids.

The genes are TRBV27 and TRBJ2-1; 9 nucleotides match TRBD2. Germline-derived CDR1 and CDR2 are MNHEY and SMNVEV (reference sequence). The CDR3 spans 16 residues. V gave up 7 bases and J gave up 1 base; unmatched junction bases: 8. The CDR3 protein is CASTISGRWSYNEQFF. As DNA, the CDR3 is TGTGCCAGCACCATTAGCGGGAGATGGTCCTACAATGAGCAGTTCTTC.

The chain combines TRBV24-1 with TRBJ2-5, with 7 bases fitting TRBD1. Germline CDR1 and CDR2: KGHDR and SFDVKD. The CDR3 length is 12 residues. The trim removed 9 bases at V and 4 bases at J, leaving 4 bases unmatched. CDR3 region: CATQGVTETQYF. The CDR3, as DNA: TGTGCCACCCAGGGGGTAACAGAGACCCAGTACTTC.

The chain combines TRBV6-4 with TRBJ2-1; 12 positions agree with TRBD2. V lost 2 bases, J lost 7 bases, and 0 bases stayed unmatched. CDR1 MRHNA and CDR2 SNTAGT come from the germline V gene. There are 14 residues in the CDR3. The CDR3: CASSDTSGRNEQFF. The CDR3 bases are TGTGCCAGCAGTGACACTAGCGGGAGGAATGAGCAGTTCTTC.

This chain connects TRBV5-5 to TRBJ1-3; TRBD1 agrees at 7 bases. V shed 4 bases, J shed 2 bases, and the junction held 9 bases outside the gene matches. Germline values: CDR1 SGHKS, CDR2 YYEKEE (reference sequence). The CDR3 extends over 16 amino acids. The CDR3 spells CASSHRQGRTGNTIYF. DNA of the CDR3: TGTGCCAGCAGCCATCGACAGGGAAGGACTGGAAACACCATATATTTT.

Here the CDR3 DNA reads TGTGCCACCAGCCCCTCGGGGACGGGGGAGGCCAAAAACATTCAGTACTTC. Its translation: CATSPSGTGEAKNIQYF. The chain carries TRBV24-1 and TRBJ2-4, with a weak D call TRBD2 (6 bases). Trimming removed 7 bases at V and 1 base at J, with 19 bases between. Germline CDR1 and CDR2: KGHDR and SFDVKD. CDR3 length: 17 residues.

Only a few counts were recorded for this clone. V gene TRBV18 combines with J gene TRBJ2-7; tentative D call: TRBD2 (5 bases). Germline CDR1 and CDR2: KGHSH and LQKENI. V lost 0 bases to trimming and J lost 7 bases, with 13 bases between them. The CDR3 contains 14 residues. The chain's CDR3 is CASSPPHRRGEQYF. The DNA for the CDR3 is TGTGCCAGCTCACCACCTCACCGCCGGGGAGAGCAGTACTTC.

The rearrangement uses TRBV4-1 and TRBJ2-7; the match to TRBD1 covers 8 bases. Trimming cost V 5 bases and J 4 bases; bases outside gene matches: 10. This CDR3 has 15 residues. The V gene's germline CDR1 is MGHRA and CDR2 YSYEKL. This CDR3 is CASSVRTGPEYEQYF. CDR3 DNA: TGCGCCAGCAGCGTAAGGACAGGGCCAGAATACGAGCAGTACTTC.

This CDR3 reads CASSLDVSYEQYF. Written as DNA, the CDR3 is TGTGCCAGCAGCTTGGATGTTAGCTACGAGCAGTACTTC. J is TRBJ2-7 and V is TRBV5-4; no clear D gene. Per the germline V gene, CDR1 is SGHNT and CDR2 is YYREEE (reference sequence). V was trimmed by 0 bases and J by 3 bases, leaving 7 bases between them. This CDR3 comprises 13 residues.

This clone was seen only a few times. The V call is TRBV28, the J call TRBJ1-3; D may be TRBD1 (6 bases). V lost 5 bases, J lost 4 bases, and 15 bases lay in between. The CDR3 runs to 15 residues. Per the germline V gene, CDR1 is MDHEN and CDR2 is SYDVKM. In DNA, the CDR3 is TGTGCCAGCAGTGTCTACAGGGTCTCCGGAAACACCATATATTTT. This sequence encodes CASSVYRVSGNTIYF.

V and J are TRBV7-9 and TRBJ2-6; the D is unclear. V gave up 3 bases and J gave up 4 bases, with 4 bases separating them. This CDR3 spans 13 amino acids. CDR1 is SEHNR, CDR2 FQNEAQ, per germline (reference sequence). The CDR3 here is CASSFSGANVLTF. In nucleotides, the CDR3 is TGTGCCAGCAGCTTCTCCGGGGCCAACGTCCTGACTTTC.

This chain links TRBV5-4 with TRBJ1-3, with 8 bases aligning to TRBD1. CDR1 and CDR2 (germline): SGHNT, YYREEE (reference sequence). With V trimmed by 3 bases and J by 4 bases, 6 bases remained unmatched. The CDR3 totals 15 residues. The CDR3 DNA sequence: TGTGCCAGCAGCTCAGGACAGGGAACCGGAAACACCATATATTTT. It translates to CASSSGQGTGNTIYF.

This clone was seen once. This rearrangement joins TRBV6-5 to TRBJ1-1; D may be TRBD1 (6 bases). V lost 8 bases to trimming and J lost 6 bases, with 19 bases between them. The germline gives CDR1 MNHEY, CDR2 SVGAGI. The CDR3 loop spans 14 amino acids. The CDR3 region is CASAATGIGAEAFF. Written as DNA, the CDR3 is TGTGCCAGCGCCGCTACAGGGATCGGGGCTGAAGCTTTCTTT.

This CDR3 reads CATSEPELAGEETQYF. For the CDR3, the DNA is TGTGCCACCAGTGAACCCGAACTAGCGGGAGAAGAGACCCAGTACTTC. The chain links TRBV24-1 to TRBJ2-5; 11 bases map to TRBD2. Per the germline V gene, CDR1 is KGHDR and CDR2 is SFDVKD. Trimming removed 4 bases from V and 3 bases from J; junction bases left unmatched: 6. The CDR3 is 16 amino acids.

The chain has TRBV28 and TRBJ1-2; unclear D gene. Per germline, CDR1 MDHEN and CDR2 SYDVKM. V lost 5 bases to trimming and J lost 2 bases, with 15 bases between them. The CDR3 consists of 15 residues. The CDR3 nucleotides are TGTGCCAGCAGTCTCCCTAGGACGGGAAACTATGGCTACACCTTC. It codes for CASSLPRTGNYGYTF.